The T cell receptor (beta chain) under discussion was sequenced for a study of cytomegalovirus exposure and HLA in healthy donors (dated by TCRdb to 2015 to 2018). The study in broad terms: An earlier analysis of approximately 640 of the donors reported roughly 300 Gb of sequence data and some 120 million unique TCR beta sequences from approximately 180 million T cells. About 310 gigabases of sequencing data and 80 million or so unique TCR sequences were included in an early release covering 500 to 750 HLA-typed donors. Of the roughly 400 genotyped donors, 65% to 90% were placed in the genetic ancestry cluster associated with self-reported Caucasian donors. The study aimed to test whether signatures of past pathogen exposure could be identified by cataloging public T cell receptors. Using immunosequencing, the study profiled T cell repertoires from 500 to 800 subjects and related those repertoires to cytomegalovirus serostatus. A separate validation cohort of over a hundred different subjects was used in addition to the roughly 640-subject first cohort. To predict cytomegalovirus infection status, the study brought together high-throughput TCR immunosequencing, statistical association of individual TCRs with disease status, and machine learning. A later analysis re-analyzed previously published TCR beta repertoires from 550 to 700 donors and added high-resolution HLA genotyping to study TCR occurrence patterns. In the later analysis, no new phenotypic data were used to find candidate immune exposures; instead, reliance was placed on TCR beta sequences and their occurrence across donors. In an earlier analysis of 587 of the donors, high-throughput TCR beta sequencing was used to judge whether each TCR beta V gene segment behaved as functional or pseudogenic. Alongside the repertoire data, information on donor age, sex, ethnicity and CMV serostatus was compiled. In a later genetic analysis, genome-wide SNP genotypes for about 65% of the roughly 670 donors were used, and that subset was treated as a discovery cohort. All discovery cohort repertoires had been generated using a single sequencing platform. HLA typing included class I and class II loci at four-digit resolution. Typing coverage differed by locus: A, B, C, DRB1 and DQB1 were typed in roughly 629-640 donors, DQA1 in 500 to 550, DPA1 in some 570, and DPB1 in around 440. Because of strong linkage in the cohort, roughly five DR-DQ haplotypes were treated as single units for association and clustering. Among 398 genotyped donors of the cohort, an average of about 240,000 unique TCR beta nucleotide sequences were sequenced per donor, roughly a sixth of them non-productive.

General study outcomes and caveats: A further reported finding was that TCR beta sequences accurately predicted the HLA-A and HLA-B alleles for most subjects in the first cohort. The study gave a list of under 200 TCR beta chains associated with cytomegalovirus. When HLA alleles, especially DR and DQ, strongly co-occurred, attributing TCR associations to individual alleles was difficult. In a later genetic analysis, a missense DCLRE1C variant was associated with V-gene and J-gene trimming of TCR beta chains, and the association was replicated in an independent cohort. In a later analysis, several top co-occurrence clusters were reported to appear linked to parvovirus B19, influenza, CMV and Epstein-Barr virus. In this cohort, only TCR beta chains were sequenced, and detectable features were limited by the absence of alpha or paired-chain data. A few of the identified cytomegalovirus-associated TCR beta chains were confirmed in vitro to be specific for cytomegalovirus antigens. A later analysis found that most CMV-associated TCR beta chains appeared HLA-restricted, with HLA associations seemingly driven largely by CMV exposure. The 87-base-pair reads could not distinguish some IMGT-functional V segments, including TRBV6-2 and TRBV6-3, so those segments were excluded. Roughly uniform sequencing depth across donors was assumed in presence/absence analyses, although this assumption may not hold. Because counts were too low, 15 to 20 rarely observed V segments, including chromosome 9 orphons, were excluded from the earlier analysis of several hundred of the donors. In a later analysis, HLA-associated TCR beta chains showed more clonal expansion and lower generation probabilities than non-associated chains that were equally common. Cytomegalovirus status was reported to be diagnosed by the classifier with high specificity and sensitivity in both the original and validation cohorts. The sequencing pipeline was judged likely to have produced a cluster of highly shared sequence variants as a technical artifact. A later analysis found that TCR association rates varied across HLA loci, with DRB1 alleles showing the most associated TCRs and HLA-C alleles the fewest. A later analysis associated 16,951 TCR beta sequences with specific HLA alleles at a false discovery rate of 0.05. Linkage disequilibrium might explain the correlated functional status among segregating V segments, but an unknown experimental factor could not be ruled out. Most TCR sequences were observed very rarely across donors, whereas some public TCRs were present in many individuals. Compared with the 666-donor mean, donors in an Asian-associated ancestry cluster had fewer N-insertions in productive TCRs, according to a later genetic analysis. Because HLA typing was unavailable for some donors at each locus, only the typed subset was used in association tests. In an earlier analysis of over 550 of the donors, most TCR beta V segments were observed in productive rearrangements about 87% or about 30% of the time, broadly matching IMGT annotations. The authors suggested that the approach could potentially be extended to other disease states and immunological phenotypes. For the cohort, immune exposure information was limited to CMV serostatus.

Preparation of the library involved the immunoSEQ multiplex PCR assay. A mixture of 60 forward primers for TCR Vbeta segments and 13 reverse primers for TCR Jbeta segments was used in the multiplex PCR. The CDR3 region of rearranged TCR beta genes was amplified from genomic DNA by a multiplex PCR assay. The amplified TCR beta libraries were sequenced on the Illumina HiSeq System as 87-base-pair reads. The study's processing was this. A later analysis counted about 80 million unique TCR beta chains across the 666 repertoires, and some 12 million of these chains were shared by at least two donors. To remove PCR and sequencing errors, raw reads were error-corrected and collapsed into unique sequences using a nearest-neighbor algorithm that merged closely related sequences. Alignment of CDR3 sequences to IMGT reference sequences was used to assign V, D and J gene segments. Each retained sequence needed at least a six-nucleotide match to both a V gene segment and a J gene segment. Rearrangements were called productive when the CDR3 lacked stop codons and stayed in frame with V and J; all others were non-productive. CDR3 was defined by IMGT convention, running from the second conserved V-encoded cysteine to the conserved J-encoded phenylalanine. Sequences without an unambiguous match to a single V gene segment were excluded from the earlier analysis of several hundred of the donors. An earlier analysis of a few hundred of the donors called V segments functional above 56.7% productive rearrangements and segregating when the between-donor standard deviation exceeded 5%. A statistical classification framework was developed to diagnose cytomegalovirus status using the catalog of TCR beta chain sequences. In a later analysis, TCR nucleotide sequences were compared against IMGT/GENE-DB human TR gene sequences so that V and J genes could be assigned. The TCRdist pipeline was used in a later analysis to assign CDR3 sequences and most-parsimonious VDJ recombination scenarios. In a later analysis, every TCR beta chain was defined by the combination of its CDR3 amino acid sequence and its V-gene family, and reads without a unique V-gene family were dropped. In a later analysis, 550 to 650 highly shared, low-generation-probability nucleotide sequences were removed to address suspected cross-contamination and a sequencing artifact. For each public chain, a later analysis derived a clonal expansion index from normalized ranks of inferred template counts within each repertoire. Generation probabilities in a later analysis came from a VDJ recombination model fitted to out-of-frame rearrangements, and those results were checked against IGoR. A later analysis scored TCR-TCR, TCR-HLA and TCR-CMV co-occurrence with hypergeometric tests, applying a repertoire-size bias correction to TCR pairs. In a later analysis, false discovery rates were estimated by permuting HLA or CMV assignments 20 times. In a later analysis, co-occurring TCRs were grouped using DBSCAN, and TCRdist sequence similarity was added for clustering within HLA-allele-positive subsets. Repertoires with fewer than 30,000 or more than 120,000 public chains, plus five repertoires with anomalous nucleotide sharing, were excluded from co-occurrence clustering. TCRdb's version of the immuneACCESS table is confined to in-frame rearrangements and falls short of the full clone set. An unresolved V gene accounts for under half of the shortfall where checked; the remainder is of unknown origin. The V and J calls and the clone size are those of that table, but D and trimming were determined from the DNA. In this sample the table shows 100,000 to 150,000 clones, 80% of which occur a single time. Approximately 10% of the sample lies in the top ten.

CDR1 and CDR2, looked up from the germline V gene (reference sequence), are LNHDA and SQIVND. V trim: 6 bases; J trim: 1 base; unmatched bases: 8. Including cysteine and phenylalanine, the CDR3 has 15 amino acids. Only the CDR3 part of the read is kept: 45 bases, read in frame from the first base. The cohort comprised some 700 healthy bone marrow donors. Cohort members were all nominally healthy when sampled, although unrecorded immune exposures were likely present. The donor tested CMV seropositive, placing the donor among the 289 seropositive members of the cohort. Each donor provided a peripheral blood sample, and peripheral blood mononuclear cells were used for TCR beta sequencing. Genomic DNA extraction from the blood cell samples was performed with the Qiagen DNeasy Blood Extraction Kit. Worth noting for this clone: What antigen it recognizes has not been identified. No much larger clone exists at a distance of one base, and base qualities are not known.

The material sequenced was PBMCs. The receptor comes from a man aged 25 to 45 in good health and CMV-seropositive. Rearrangement joined TRBV19 to TRBJ2-7; TRBD1 aligns with 8 central bases. The CDR3 region has the sequence CASSRNRGKSYEQYF. The nucleotide sequence is TGTGCCAGTAGCCGAAACAGGGGGAAGTCCTACGAGCAGTACTTC.